This T cell receptor beta chain was identified in a study of shared clonotypes between healthy human individuals (dated by TCRdb to 2020 to 2021). For context, the study as a whole: A few men and a couple of women, aged 18 to 49 years, made up the cohort. For each donor, three plates each were used for CD4 naive and CD4 memory, two plates were used for CD8 naive, and one plate was used for CD8 memory. Each donor's leukapheresis produced roughly between roughly 0.85 and 9 billion PBMCs. Libraries were prepared and TCR repertoires were sequenced by different laboratories using diverse techniques, in order to increase sequencing depth and limit assay-specific biases. To estimate repertoire size and how much clonotypes are shared between individuals, the study performed deep sequencing of blood TCR repertoires from five healthy adults. Paper-wide results and their limitations: Compared with non-shared clonotypes, clonotypes shared by all four sorted-subset donors had higher generation probabilities. Sampling was limited to blood, and TCR repertoires in tissue likely differ from TCR repertoires in blood. The small number of donors limited the genetic and exposure-history diversity represented. Pairwise subsampling indicated that sequencing depth was expected to affect the degree of clonotype sharing among donors. When four donors were compared, the shared fraction of clonotypes was about 5% for naive CD4, about 4% for naive CD8, about 2.4% for memory CD4, and around 0.37% for memory CD8. Estimated clonotype richness was generally larger for naive than for memory subsets. Even with the large sequencing depth, rarefaction of the sorted-subset datasets indicated that sequencing was incomplete.

For the CD8 naive samples, CD45RO-negative cells were positively selected for CCR7, yielding a CD45RA+CCR7+ population from which TemRA cells were excluded. The donors were healthy, HIV-negative adults with no recently reported acute infections or vaccinations. All donors were Caucasian adults living in Nashville, Tennessee, USA. After blood collection by leukapheresis, PBMCs were isolated using Ficoll-Histopaque density gradient centrifugation and then cryopreserved in the vapor phase of liquid nitrogen. Analytical flow cytometry was used to check the purity and quantity of each magnetically sorted T cell population. Each sorted fraction had its genomic DNA isolated and then quantified by UV absorbance on a Nanodrop 2000c. As regards this clone: The antigen it recognizes is unknown. The input lacks base qualities; no much larger clone sits a single base away.

Taken from cysteine to phenylalanine, the CDR3 has 16 residues. The entry retains the CDR3 DNA only, 48 bases that are in frame from base 1. Per the germline V gene, SGHNT is the CDR1 and YENEEA is the CDR2. Between the V and J ends, shortened by 1 base and 2 bases respectively, the junction contains 11 bases. Using the deep immunoSEQ assay, multiplex PCR amplified TCR CDR3 regions from genomic DNA. Extracted genomic DNA from each cell subset was spread evenly across all wells of several immunoSEQ 96-well plates, with each plate serving as a replicate. For sorted subsets, each replicate PCR was loaded with around 220 ng genomic DNA, equivalent to approximately 33,000 T cell genomes. Purified libraries were measured with a Qubit 3.0 fluorometer, size-checked on a Bioanalyzer 2100, and measured again with the KAPA Library Quantification kit. Each immunoSEQ 96-well plate was sequenced on its own single-read 150-cycle Illumina NextSeq 550 flow cell. As for the original processing: Because only junctional sequences without quality scores were contained in the immunoSEQ output, filtering matching that applied to full-length reads could not be performed. To assign V/J genes and CDR3, sequences were annotated using PyIR, a Python wrapper for IgBLAST v1.9, with IMGT germline references. Reads with weak V/J assignments (E-value above 1e-6), missing CDR3, stop codons, out-of-frame junctions, or ambiguous translated residues were removed. V3J clonotypes were defined as sequences sharing the same inferred V gene, J gene, and CDR3 amino acid sequence. To compute the percentage overlap between repertoires, the number of shared unique clonotypes was divided by the size of the smaller repertoire. Richness of each repertoire was evaluated using RTK rarefaction, the Chao1 estimator, and Recon v2.1 estimates of unobserved clonotypes. OLGA was used to compute generation probabilities for all TCRbeta clonotypes that the gDNA method yielded from a few donors. Not all clones reach the TCRdb copy of this immuneACCESS table, which keeps in-frame sequences only. Checked studies attribute under half of the gap to unresolved V genes and leave the rest unexplained. That table furnishes V, J and clone size, whereas the DNA furnished D and trimming. The sample table contains approximately 1.9 million clones; only one count was recorded for roughly 95% of them. Roughly 1.7% of the sample is held by the ten biggest clonotypes.

The sequenced material came from naive CD8+ T cells from PBMCs. In the paper's terms, the cell subset or site label means: CD45RA+CCR7+. The receptor was isolated from a man younger than 35 in good health. Some clones in this sample may be carry-over from other donors' samples. The rearranged chain carries TRBV11-3 and TRBJ2-2, with the D gene not confidently named. The base sequence is TGTGCCAGCAGCTTAGCGTCTACAGCCAACACCGGGGAGCTGTTTTTT. Its translation reads: CASSLASTANTGELFF.